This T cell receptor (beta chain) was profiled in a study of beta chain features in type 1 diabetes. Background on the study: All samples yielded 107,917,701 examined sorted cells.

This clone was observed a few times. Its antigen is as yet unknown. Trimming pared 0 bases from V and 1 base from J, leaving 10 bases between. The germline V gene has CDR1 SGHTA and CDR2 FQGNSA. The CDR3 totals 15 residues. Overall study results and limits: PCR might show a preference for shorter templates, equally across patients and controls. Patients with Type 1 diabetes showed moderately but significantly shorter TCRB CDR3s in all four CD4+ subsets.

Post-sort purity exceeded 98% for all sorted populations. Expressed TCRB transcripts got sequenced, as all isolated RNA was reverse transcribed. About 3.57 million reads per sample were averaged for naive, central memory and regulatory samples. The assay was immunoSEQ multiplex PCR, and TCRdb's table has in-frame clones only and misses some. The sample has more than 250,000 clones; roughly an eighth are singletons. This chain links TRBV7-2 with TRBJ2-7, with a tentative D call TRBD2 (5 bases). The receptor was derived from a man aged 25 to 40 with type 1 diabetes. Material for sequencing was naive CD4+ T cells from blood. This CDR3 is CASSLAGVGSYEQYF. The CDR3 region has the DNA TGTGCCAGCAGCTTAGCGGGAGTAGGGTCCTACGAGCAGTACTTC.